Below, 11 T cell receptor beta chains from the same sample are listed, as sequenced in a study of blood T cell repertoires in COVID-19. Profiling relied on immunoSEQ multiplex PCR, and the TCRdb table lists in-frame clones only, not all of them. This table has approximately 100,000 clones, around 86% appearing once. The sample taken for sequencing was peripheral blood. These receptor sequences come from a human donor in a cohort sampled during active COVID-19.

The chain uses TRBV4-3 and TRBJ2-1, with 9 bases matching TRBD1. Germline values: CDR1 LGHNA, CDR2 YSLEER. The CDR3 runs to 15 residues. Trimming at V came to 4 bases and at J to 8 bases, leaving 9 bases not matched to a gene. The CDR3 DNA reads TGCGCCAGCAGCCCCTATACGACAGGGGGGTATGAGCAGTTCTTC. Amino acids: CASSPYTTGGYEQFF.

The chain recombines TRBV27 with TRBJ2-2, with no clear D. The CDR3 spans 16 residues. V was cut by 2 bases and J by 0 bases, with 10 bases left in between. Germline V gene data show CDR1 as MNHEY and CDR2 as SMNVEV (reference sequence). CDR3: CASSLVRSTNTGELFF. Written as DNA, the CDR3 is TGTGCCAGCAGTTTAGTCCGCAGTACGAACACCGGGGAGCTGTTTTTT.

This rearrangement joins TRBV10-3 to TRBJ1-4; 7 positions agree with TRBD1. This CDR3 region has 15 residues. V lost 5 bases to trimming and J lost 4 bases; unmatched junction nucleotides: 7. The germline V gene encodes CDR1 ENHRY and CDR2 SYGVKD. CDR3 sequence (DNA): TGTGCCATCAGTCAGGGGGACAGTCGTAATGAAAAACTGTTTTTT. Protein product: CAISQGDSRNEKLFF.

The chain links TRBV6-2 or TRBV6-3 to TRBJ2-1; 14 bases fit TRBD2. Per germline, CDR1 MNHEY and CDR2 SVGEGT. V shed 5 bases and J 2 bases; nucleotides not matched to a gene: 8. CDR3 length: 18 residues. The chain's CDR3 is CASSKGTSGSRTYNEQFF. The CDR3 nucleotides read TGTGCCAGCAGTAAAGGGACTAGCGGGAGTAGGACCTACAATGAGCAGTTCTTC.

The chain uses TRBV7-9 and TRBJ2-7; possible D gene TRBD1, 6 bases. The CDR3 extends over 15 amino acids. Trimming cost V 0 bases and J 4 bases, with 13 bases left between them. Germline-derived CDR1 and CDR2 are SEHNR and FQNEAQ (reference sequence). CDR3 sequence reads: CASSLARAGEYEQYF. CDR3 coding DNA: TGTGCCAGCAGCTTAGCGCGGGCAGGGGAGTACGAGCAGTACTTC. Filled out from reference TRBV7-9 and TRBJ2-7, the complete variable domain reads DTGVSQNPRHKITKRGQNVTFRCDPISEHNRLYWYRQTLGQGPEFLTYFQNEAQLEKSRLLSDRFSAERPKGSFSTLEIQRTEQGDSAMYLCASSLARAGEYEQYFGPGTRLTVT.

The DNA for the CDR3 is TGTGCCAGTAGAAAGACGGAGGACAGGGGTTTAATTTATGGCTACACCTTC. It codes for CASRKTEDRGLIYGYTF. This chain links TRBV19 with TRBJ1-2, with 9 bases lining up with TRBD1. After removal of 6 bases from V and 5 bases from J, the junction contained 16 bases not matched to a gene. Germline V gene sequence: CDR1 LNHDA, CDR2 SQIVND (reference sequence). CDR3 size: 17 residues. Full variable domain (rest looked up from reference TRBV19 and TRBJ1-2): DGGITQSPKYLFRKEGQNVTLSCEQNLNHDAMYWYRQDPGQGLRLIYYSQIVNDFQKGDIAEGYSVSREKKESFPLTVTSAQKNPTAFYLCASRKTEDRGLIYGYTFGSGTRLTVV.

There are a few counts of this clone. The chain has TRBV30 and TRBJ1-5; 7 positions agree with TRBD1. CDR1 GTSNPN and CDR2 SVGIG come from the germline V gene (reference sequence). V was clipped by 2 bases and J by 6 bases; unmatched bases: 4. The CDR3 length is 13 residues. CDR3 nucleotide sequence: TGTGCCTGGAGTATAGCAGGGGGTCAGCCCCAGCATTTT. This translates into CAWSIAGGQPQHF.

The gene calls are TRBV7-2 and TRBJ2-7; 7 bases match TRBD1. Germline trimming cut 5 bases from V and 4 bases from J; bases unmatched to any gene: 8. CDR1 and CDR2 from the germline V gene are SGHTA and FQGNSA. This CDR3 region has 14 residues. The CDR3 DNA reads TGTGCCAGCAGCCCTCAGGGGGTGGTGTACGAGCAGTACTTC. The encoded protein is CASSPQGVVYEQYF.

The genes are TRBV9 and TRBJ2-2, with D unresolved. V was cut by 4 bases and J by 9 bases, with 13 bases left in between. The CDR3 contains 13 residues. Germline assignment: CDR1 SGDLS and CDR2 YYNGEE. Written as DNA, the CDR3 is TGTGCCAGCAGCACCCTTAGTGAAAGGGAGCTGTTTTTT. As protein: CASSTLSERELFF.

J is TRBJ2-1 and V is TRBV11-3; a weak D match, TRBD2 (7 bases). With 4 bases removed from V and 6 bases from J, the gap between germline ends came to 16 bases. In germline, CDR1 is SGHNT, CDR2 YENEEA. The CDR3 has 15 amino acids. The DNA of the CDR3 is TGTGCCAGCAGCTCCTGGGGGGGGGCCCCCAATGAGCAGTTCTTC. It is translated as CASSSWGGAPNEQFF.

The V gene is TRBV3-1 (or the pseudogene TRBV3-2), the J gene TRBJ1-5, with 7 nucleotides matching TRBD1. The CDR3 contains 15 residues. V lost 3 bases to trimming and J lost 0 bases; unmatched junction nucleotides: 2. Germline V lookup: CDR1 LGHDT, CDR2 YNNKEL (reference sequence). CDR3 nucleotides: TGTGCCAGCAGCCAGGGGACAGATAGCAATCAGCCCCAGCATTTT. Protein product: CASSQGTDSNQPQHF.